Listed below are T cell receptor beta chains from one sample, sequenced in a study of blood T cell repertoires in COVID-19. Sequenced by immunoSEQ multiplex PCR; TCRdb stores in-frame clones only, minus some. This sample has approximately 36,000 clones, with approximately 90% found just once. The sequenced material came from peripheral blood. Source of these receptors: a human donor in a cohort sampled during active COVID-19. Each CDR3 is given with its conserved first and last residue. D genes are given only for firm matches. Clone size is given for some rows only: seen once, a few or many times, or a class if the clone is expanded.

D	size	V	J	DNA	CDR3
.	.	TRBV12-3/TRBV12-4	TRBJ2-7	TGTGCCAGCAGTTCAGGACAGACGTACGAGCAGTACTTC	CASSSGQTYEQYF
TRBD2	.	TRBV5-1	TRBJ2-5	TGCGCCAGCAGCCCCACTAGCGGGGGGGCCGCAGAGACCCAGTACTTC	CASSPTSGGAAETQYF
.	.	TRBV19	TRBJ2-3	TGTGCCAGTAGTATGGTCCTCGGGGAGGATACGCAGTATTTT	CASSMVLGEDTQYF
.	once	TRBV6-5	TRBJ2-1	TGTGCCAGCAGACCGCCCGGGAGTGAGCAGTTCTTC	CASRPPGSEQFF
.	.	TRBV7-9	TRBJ1-1	TGTGCCAGCAGCTTCTACCAGGGAGGGAGGACTGAAGCTTTCTTT	CASSFYQGGRTEAFF
TRBD2	few	TRBV19	TRBJ2-3	TGTGCCAGTAGTATGGGCCTAGCGGGGGCCAAGAGTATGCAGTATTTT	CASSMGLAGAKSMQYF
.	.	TRBV6-5	TRBJ2-1	TGTGCCAGCAGTTTTCGAGAGAGCTCCTACAATGAGCAGTTCTTC	CASSFRESSYNEQFF
TRBD1	.	TRBV9	TRBJ1-5	TGTGCCAGCAGCGTAGGAGGACAGGGAAGAGGCCAGCCCCAGCATTTT	CASSVGGQGRGQPQHF
.	.	TRBV4-1	TRBJ2-5	TGCGCCAGCAGCCAAGAAATAGTCGAGACCCAGTACTTC	CASSQEIVETQYF
TRBD1	.	TRBV18	TRBJ2-6	TGTGCCAGCTCAACCTACCCCGCCTCGGGACAGCTGAACTCTGGGGCCAACGTCCTGACTTTC	CASSTYPASGQLNSGANVLTF
.	.	TRBV15	TRBJ1-2	TGTGCCACCAGCGCAGGGAGGGGCTATGGCTACACCTTC	CATSAGRGYGYTF
.	.	TRBV5-1	TRBJ1-3	TGCGCCAGCTCGGAGCCAACCTACTCTGGAAACACCATATATTTT	CASSEPTYSGNTIYF
TRBD1	.	TRBV29-1	TRBJ1-2	TGCAGGGATTGGGTAGGACAGGGGGTGAACGGCTACACCTTC	CRDWVGQGVNGYTF
.	few	TRBV7-6	TRBJ1-6	TGTGCCAGCAGCCCCACGACGGCGGATTCACCCCTCCACTTT	CASSPTTADSPLHF
.	.	TRBV18	TRBJ2-7	TGTGCCAGCTCCCCCGGCGGATACGAGCAGTACTTC	CASSPGGYEQYF
TRBD1	.	TRBV6-5	TRBJ1-1	TGTGCCAGCAGACCCGGGACAGAGGCCACTGAAGCTTTCTTT	CASRPGTEATEAFF
TRBD1	.	TRBV6-1	TRBJ1-4	TGTGCCAGCAGTGAAGACAGGGGAAATGAAAAACTGTTTTTT	CASSEDRGNEKLFF
TRBD2	.	TRBV12-5	TRBJ2-5	TGTGCTAGTGGTATAGCGGGGGGGCGAGAGACCCAGTACTTC	CASGIAGGRETQYF
.	once	TRBV11-2	TRBJ2-7	TGTGCCAGCAGTCGACAACTCTACTCCTACGAGCAGTACTTC	CASSRQLYSYEQYF
.	once	TRBV7-9	TRBJ1-1	TGTGCCAGCAGCTCCCCCCCTGGCGGCACTGAAGCTTTCTTT	CASSSPPGGTEAFF
TRBD1	.	TRBV19	TRBJ1-1	TGTGCCAGTAGTCTAGAATCCGGGACAGGGAGGACTGAAGCTTTCTTT	CASSLESGTGRTEAFF
TRBD1	.	TRBV7-6	TRBJ2-1	TGTGCCAGCAGCTTCGACAGGGGAGTGGGCAATGAGCAGTTCTTC	CASSFDRGVGNEQFF
TRBD2	.	TRBV9	TRBJ2-3	TGTGCCAGCAGCGCAGGACTAGCCCGGTCTAGCACAGATACGCAGTATTTT	CASSAGLARSSTDTQYF
TRBD1	.	TRBV3-1/TRBV3-2	TRBJ1-2	TGTGCCAGCAGCCAAGGAGACAGGGGGCTATATGGCTACACCTTC	CASSQGDRGLYGYTF
TRBD2	.	TRBV28	TRBJ2-1	TGTGCCAGCAGTTTGTCAGCGGGGGGGCCCTATGAGCAGTTCTTC	CASSLSAGGPYEQFF
TRBD2	.	TRBV9	TRBJ2-7	TGTGCCAGCAGCTTCCAAGCGGGGCCACGGTACGAGCAGTACTTC	CASSFQAGPRYEQYF
.	few	TRBV4-1	TRBJ1-2	TGCGCCAGCAGCCCGGACACGTACTATGGCTACACCTTC	CASSPDTYYGYTF
.	once	TRBV28	TRBJ2-7	TGTGCCAGCAGATCCTCAGGGGACGAGCAGTACTTC	CASRSSGDEQYF
TRBD1	.	TRBV28	TRBJ2-7	TGTGCCAGCAGCCGTCAAGACAGGGGAATCGACGAGCAGTACTTC	CASSRQDRGIDEQYF
.	.	TRBV6-5	TRBJ2-5	TGTGCCAGCAGTCAGGAAGAGACCCAGTACTTC	CASSQEETQYF
.	.	TRBV20-1	TRBJ2-5	TGCAGTGCTGAGAGGGCGGGCGCCCAGTACTTC	CSAERAGAQYF
TRBD2	.	TRBV6-1	TRBJ2-1	TGTGCCAGCAGTGAAAGGGTAGCGGGGGGCACGAGGGGGCATGAGCAGTTCTTC	CASSERVAGGTRGHEQFF
.	.	TRBV10-3	TRBJ2-7	TGTGCCATCAGTGAGCCTACAGGGCGCGACGAGCAGTACTTC	CAISEPTGRDEQYF
.	once	TRBV27	TRBJ1-2	TGTGCCAGCAGTTTATCGACTTATGCTGGCTACACCTTC	CASSLSTYAGYTF
.	.	TRBV3-1/TRBV3-2	TRBJ2-2	TGTGCCAGCAGCCAATTTACATCCGGGGAGCTGTTTTTT	CASSQFTSGELFF
TRBD2	.	TRBV4-1	TRBJ2-3	TGCGCCAGCAGCCAAGCGGGACTAAGCACAGATACGCAGTATTTT	CASSQAGLSTDTQYF
.	few	TRBV7-3	TRBJ1-1	TGTGCCAGCAGCTTAGTCTTGAACACTGAAGCTTTCTTT	CASSLVLNTEAFF
TRBD1	.	TRBV5-4	TRBJ2-2	TGTGCCAGCAGCTCTAGGACAGGGAACACCGGGGAGCTGTTTTTT	CASSSRTGNTGELFF
TRBD1	.	TRBV11-2	TRBJ2-7	TGTGCCAGCAGCTTAGAACCAGGGGGCAACTACGAGCAGTACTTC	CASSLEPGGNYEQYF
TRBD1	.	TRBV7-8	TRBJ1-2	TGTGCCAGCAGCGTCACAGGGGCCGGCGTGGGTGGCTACACCTTC	CASSVTGAGVGGYTF
.	.	TRBV5-1	TRBJ1-2	TGCGCCAGCAGCTTGGTAGGGACAAAAAATGGAGGCTACACCTTC	CASSLVGTKNGGYTF